This T cell receptor beta chain was captured in a study of human T cells and chemical hapten exposure. Study-level background: TCR yields per sample varied mostly from small pooled library volume differences.

The CDR3 totals 13 residues. V lost 3 bases and J 8 bases, leaving 10 bases between the germline ends. Individual cDNA molecules received unique molecular identifiers in the library. TCRdb reanalysed the 5' RACE reads using MiXCR and keeps one entry per CDR3 protein. This sample has about 81,000 distinct CDR3 sequences, with about 7.7% found just once. This clonotype was seen more than once but under ten times. Total RNA extraction was carried out from unfractionated whole blood. This sequence was found in a male donor in good health. The rearrangement uses TRBV12-3 or TRBV12-4 and TRBJ1-4; TRBD1 is a possible D gene (5 bases). The CDR3 nucleotides are TGTGCCAGCAGTTTCCGGGGGGAAGAAAAACTGTTTTTT. Its protein product is CASSFRGEEKLFF.